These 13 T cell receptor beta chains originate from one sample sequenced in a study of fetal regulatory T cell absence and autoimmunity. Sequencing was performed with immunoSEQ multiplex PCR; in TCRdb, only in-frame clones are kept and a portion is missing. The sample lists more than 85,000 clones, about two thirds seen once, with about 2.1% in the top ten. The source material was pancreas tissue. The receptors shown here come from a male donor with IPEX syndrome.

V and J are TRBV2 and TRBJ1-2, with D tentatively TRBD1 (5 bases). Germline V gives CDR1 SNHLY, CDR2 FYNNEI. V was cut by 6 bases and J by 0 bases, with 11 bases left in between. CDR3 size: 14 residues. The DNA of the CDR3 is TGTGCCAGCAGAACGGGACGGACTAACTATGGCTACACCTTC. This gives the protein CASRTGRTNYGYTF.

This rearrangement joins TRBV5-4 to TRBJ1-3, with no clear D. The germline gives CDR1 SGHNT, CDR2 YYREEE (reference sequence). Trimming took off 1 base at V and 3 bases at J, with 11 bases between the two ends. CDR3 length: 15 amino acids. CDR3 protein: CASSLLPISGNTIYF. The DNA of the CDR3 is TGTGCCAGCAGCTTGCTCCCAATTAGTGGAAACACCATATATTTT.

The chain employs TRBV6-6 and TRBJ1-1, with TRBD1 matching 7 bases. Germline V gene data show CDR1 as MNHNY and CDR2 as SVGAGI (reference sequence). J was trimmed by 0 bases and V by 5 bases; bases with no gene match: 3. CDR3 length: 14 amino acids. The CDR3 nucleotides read TGTGCCAGCAGTCCACAGGGGATGAACACTGAAGCTTTCTTT. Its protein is CASSPQGMNTEAFF.

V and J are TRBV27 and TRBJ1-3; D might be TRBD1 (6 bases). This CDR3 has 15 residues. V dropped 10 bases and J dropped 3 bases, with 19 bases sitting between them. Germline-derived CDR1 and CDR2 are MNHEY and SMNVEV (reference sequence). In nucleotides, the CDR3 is TGTGCCAAAGCGGGACAACTCTATTATGGAAACACCATATATTTT. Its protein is CAKAGQLYYGNTIYF.

The CDR3 here is CASSRGATTGKLFF. In nucleotides, the CDR3 is TGTGCCAGCAGCAGAGGTGCGACAACGGGAAAACTGTTTTTT. The genes are TRBV7-9 and TRBJ1-4, with D unclear. This CDR3 contains 14 residues. CDR1 is SEHNR, CDR2 FQNEAQ, per germline (reference sequence). Trimming removed 5 bases from V and 10 bases from J, with 17 bases in between.

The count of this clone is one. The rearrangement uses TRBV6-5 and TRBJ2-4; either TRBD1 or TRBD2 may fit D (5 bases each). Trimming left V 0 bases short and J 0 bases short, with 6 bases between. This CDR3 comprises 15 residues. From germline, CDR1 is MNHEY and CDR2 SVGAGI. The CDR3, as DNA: TGTGCCAGCAGTTACTCGGGGACAGCCAAAAACATTCAGTACTTC. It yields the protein CASSYSGTAKNIQYF.

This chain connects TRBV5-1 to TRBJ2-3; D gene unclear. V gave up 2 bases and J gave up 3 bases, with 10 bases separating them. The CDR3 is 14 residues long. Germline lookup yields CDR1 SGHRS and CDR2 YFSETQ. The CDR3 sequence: CASSFIGSTDTQYF. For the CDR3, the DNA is TGCGCCAGCAGCTTCATCGGGTCTACAGATACGCAGTATTTT.

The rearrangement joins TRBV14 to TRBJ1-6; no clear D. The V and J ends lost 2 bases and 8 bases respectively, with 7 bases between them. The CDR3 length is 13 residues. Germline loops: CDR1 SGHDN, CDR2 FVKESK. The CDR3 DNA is TGTGCCAGCAGCCAAAGTATGGATTCACCCCTCCACTTT. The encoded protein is CASSQSMDSPLHF.

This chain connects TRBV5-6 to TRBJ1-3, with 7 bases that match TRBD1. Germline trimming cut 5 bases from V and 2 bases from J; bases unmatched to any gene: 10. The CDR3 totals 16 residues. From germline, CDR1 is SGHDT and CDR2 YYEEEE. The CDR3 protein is CASSNDRENPGNTIYF. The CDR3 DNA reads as TGTGCCAGCAGTAATGACAGGGAAAACCCTGGAAACACCATATATTTT.

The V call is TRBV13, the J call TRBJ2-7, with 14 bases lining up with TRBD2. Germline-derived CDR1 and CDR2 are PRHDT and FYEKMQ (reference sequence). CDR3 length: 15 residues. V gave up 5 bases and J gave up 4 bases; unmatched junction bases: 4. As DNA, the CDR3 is TGTGCCAGCAGCCAGGGACTAGCGGGGGCGTACGAGCAGTACTTC. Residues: CASSQGLAGAYEQYF.

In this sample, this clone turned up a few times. The CDR3 nucleotides are TGCGCCAGCACGGAGGGGGGAAGAGTCAATCAGCCCCAGCATTTT. Amino acid sequence: CASTEGGRVNQPQHF. The chain couples TRBV10-2 to TRBJ1-5; a possible D gene is TRBD1 (6 bases). There are 15 residues in the CDR3. Germline V gene lookup returns CDR1 WSHSY and CDR2 SAAADI. The V end was cut by 7 bases, the J end by 3 bases, with 16 bases between.

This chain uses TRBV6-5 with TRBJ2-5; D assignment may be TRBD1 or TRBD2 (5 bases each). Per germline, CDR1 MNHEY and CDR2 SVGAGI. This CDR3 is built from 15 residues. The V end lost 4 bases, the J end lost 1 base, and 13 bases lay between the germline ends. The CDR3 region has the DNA TGTGCCAGCAGTTCAGCTCGGGGCCTCCAAGAGACCCAGTACTTC. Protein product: CASSSARGLQETQYF.

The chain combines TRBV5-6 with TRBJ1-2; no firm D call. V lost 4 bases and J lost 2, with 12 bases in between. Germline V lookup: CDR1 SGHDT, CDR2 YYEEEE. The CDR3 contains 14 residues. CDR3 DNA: TGTGCCAGCAGCCCGACGCGGGAAAACTATGGCTACACCTTC. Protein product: CASSPTRENYGYTF.